This TCR beta chain was captured in a study of cytomegalovirus exposure and HLA in healthy donors. Findings of the study overall: A later analysis found common viral pathogens apparently linked to several of the most significant clusters. Rarity characterized most TCR sequences, yet some public TCRs appeared in many donors.

Use of 60 Vbeta and 13 Jbeta primers characterized the PCR. Measured with immunoSEQ multiplex PCR; TCRdb has only the in-frame clones, and not every one. Of approximately 100,000 clones listed, around 64% are singletons. Comment on this clone: What it recognizes is unknown. Other DNA sequences of this sample code for an identical CDR3.

Specimen: PBMCs. This TCR was recovered from a man aged 55 to 69 in good health and CMV-seronegative.

CDR3 amino acids: CASRRGQSTDTQYF. CDR3 sequence (DNA): TGCGCCAGCAGAAGGGGACAGAGCACAGATACGCAGTATTTT. The chain recombines TRBV5-1 with TRBJ2-3; 7 nucleotides match TRBD1. Germline V gives CDR1 SGHRS, CDR2 YFSETQ. V shed 5 bases and J 0 bases; nucleotides not matched to a gene: 3. The CDR3 runs to 14 residues.